This T cell receptor (beta chain) emerged from a study of shared T cell receptors in the human thymus. V was clipped by 7 bases and J by 7 bases; unmatched bases: 3. This CDR3 is built from 11 residues. CDR1 and CDR2 from the germline V gene are LNHDA and SQIVND (reference sequence). Some clones are missing from TCRdb's copy, which holds only in-frame ones; the method was immunoSEQ multiplex PCR. The sample holds hundreds of thousands of clones; 70% to 90% are singletons and the top ten take about 0.011%. The data also belong to a second study, concerning human thymus T cells. Per that study: The donor group consisted of healthy Finnish infants who were having corrective surgery for congenital heart defects. Resections from corrective heart surgery supplied the thymus tissue. Thymic and blood repertoires appeared to show biased V and J gene usage. Related research has reported that thymic repertoires overlap highly among unrelated individuals.

The sequence was obtained from a girl in the first two years of life with a congenital heart defect. The chain uses TRBV19 and TRBJ1-2; 7 nucleotides line up with TRBD1. The sequenced material came from thymocytes. The CDR3 sequence is CASTAGGGYTF. The DNA for the CDR3 is TGTGCCAGTACCGCAGGGGGTGGCTACACCTTC.